Below are 9 T cell receptor beta chains sequenced from a single sample in a study of blood T cells in healthy people across ages. A sample-barcoded 5' primer and a J-beta primer mix were used in a second PCR of roughly 7 to 12 cycles. TCRdb itself ran the 5' RACE reads through MiXCR, one entry per CDR3 protein. The table lists 2 million or so distinct CDR3 sequences, around 50% of them singletons. The sequencing sample was made of blood. The receptors originated from a woman in her thirties or forties in good health.

V gene TRBV9 combines with J gene TRBJ1-2, with 7 positions matching TRBD1. CDR3 length: 13 amino acids. J lost 4 bases, V lost 3 bases, and 3 bases had no gene match. CDR1 and CDR2 from the germline V gene are SGDLS and YYNGEE. The CDR3: CASSGGTVYGYTF. The CDR3 bases are TGTGCCAGCAGCGGAGGGACAGTCTATGGCTACACCTTC. The variable domain in full, with the rest retrieved from reference TRBV9 and TRBJ1-2, is DSGVTQTPKHLITATGQRVTLRCSPRSGDLSVYWYQQSLDQGLQFLIQYYNGEERAKGNILERFSAQQFPDLHSELNLSSLELGDSALYFCASSGGTVYGYTFGSGTRLTVV.

V usage is TRBV7-9 and J usage is TRBJ1-2; D gene ambiguous. The CDR3 has 13 amino acids. The V gene's germline CDR1 is SEHNR and CDR2 FQNEAQ (reference sequence). Trimming shortened V by 5 bases and J by 4 bases, and 11 bases separated the two germline ends. DNA for the CDR3: TGTGCCAGCAGCGGTATGGAACTCTATGGCTACACCTTC. This gives the protein CASSGMELYGYTF.

This chain uses TRBV20-1 with TRBJ2-3; 10 nucleotides agree with TRBD2. V was clipped by 1 base and J by 1 base; unmatched bases: 8. There are 17 residues in the CDR3. Germline values: CDR1 DFQATT, CDR2 SNEGSKA (reference sequence). This chain's CDR3 is CSARGSGGAVRTDTQYF. The DNA for the CDR3 is TGCAGTGCTAGAGGGAGCGGGGGGGCCGTTCGCACAGATACGCAGTATTTT.

This chain connects TRBV24-1 to TRBJ1-4; TRBD1 aligns across 9 bases. This CDR3 spans 17 amino acids. Germline V gives CDR1 KGHDR, CDR2 SFDVKD. V lost 4 bases, J lost 3 bases, and 8 bases stayed unmatched. CDR3 protein: CATSEPGQGLANEKLFF. DNA of the CDR3: TGTGCCACCAGTGAGCCGGGACAGGGTTTGGCTAATGAAAAACTGTTTTTT.

This clonotype has only a few counts. The V gene is TRBV6-2 or TRBV6-3, the J gene TRBJ2-5, with D perhaps given as TRBD1 or TRBD2 (7 bases each). This CDR3 has 13 amino acids. Germline V gene lookup returns CDR1 MNHEY and CDR2 SVGEGT. The ends were cut back, 7 bases at V and 5 bases at J, with 14 bases in the middle. CDR3 nucleotide sequence: TGTGCCAGCATCAGGGGGGGCATGGAGACCCAGTACTTC. Protein: CASIRGGMETQYF.

The chain uses TRBV5-1 and TRBJ2-1; 9 bases line up with TRBD1. The V segment lost 3 bases and the J segment 7 bases; nucleotides outside the gene matches: 11. CDR1 is SGHRS and CDR2 is YFSETQ in the germline V gene. The length of the CDR3 is 16 residues. The CDR3 loop is CASSWNPGQGTNEQFF. CDR3 nucleotide sequence: TGCGCCAGCAGCTGGAATCCGGGACAGGGTACGAATGAGCAGTTCTTC.

CDR3 protein: CASSYPSADEHF. CDR3 nucleotides: TGTGCCAGCAGTTACCCCAGCGCCGATGAGCATTTT. This sequence joins TRBV6-2 or TRBV6-3 and TRBJ1-5, with D unresolved. Trimming pared 2 bases from V and 14 bases from J, leaving 13 bases between. This CDR3 region has 12 residues. Germline V lookup: CDR1 MNHEY, CDR2 SVGEGT.

In this sample, this clonotype turned up once. V and J are TRBV28 and TRBJ2-7; D tentatively reads TRBD1 or TRBD2 (6 bases each). Per the germline V gene, CDR1 is MDHEN and CDR2 is SYDVKM. CDR3 length: 15 amino acids. V lost 5 bases and J 3 bases, leaving 17 bases between the germline ends. CDR3 in DNA: TGTGCCAGCAGTCCAGGAAGGGGGGCGGGCTACGAGCAGTACTTC. Amino acids: CASSPGRGAGYEQYF.

The V call is TRBV6-5, the J call TRBJ2-5; D unclear. The V gene lost 5 bases and the J gene lost 2 bases, with 12 bases spanning the gap. The CDR3 sequence is 14 residues long. CDR1 and CDR2 from the germline V gene are MNHEY and SVGAGI. In nucleotides, the CDR3 is TGTGCCAGCAGTGACCAACTTAGGCAAGAGACCCAGTACTTC. It yields the protein CASSDQLRQETQYF.